The following is a TCR beta chain sequence with its context. The sample contains more than one DNA sequence encoding this CDR3. With 0 bases removed from V and 9 bases from J, the gap between germline ends came to 5 bases. Germline CDR1 DFQATT, CDR2 SNEGSKA (reference sequence). The CDR3 runs to 10 residues. The data originate from a study of shared clonotypes between healthy human individuals. Caucasian adults residing in Nashville, Tennessee made up all the donors. Deep was the level at which the assay was run. Produced via immunoSEQ multiplex PCR; TCRdb's table is partial and in-frame only. Of around 940,000 clones in the sample, over 60% are singletons; the top ten hold approximately 1.5%.

Sequenced input: memory CD4+ T cells sorted from blood. Subset in this sample: CD45RA-negative fraction. The receptor was isolated from a man younger than 35 in good health. The V gene is TRBV20-1, the J gene TRBJ1-1; no definite D call. CDR3 loop: CSARDPKAFF. The DNA for the CDR3 is TGCAGTGCTAGAGATCCAAAAGCTTTCTTT.